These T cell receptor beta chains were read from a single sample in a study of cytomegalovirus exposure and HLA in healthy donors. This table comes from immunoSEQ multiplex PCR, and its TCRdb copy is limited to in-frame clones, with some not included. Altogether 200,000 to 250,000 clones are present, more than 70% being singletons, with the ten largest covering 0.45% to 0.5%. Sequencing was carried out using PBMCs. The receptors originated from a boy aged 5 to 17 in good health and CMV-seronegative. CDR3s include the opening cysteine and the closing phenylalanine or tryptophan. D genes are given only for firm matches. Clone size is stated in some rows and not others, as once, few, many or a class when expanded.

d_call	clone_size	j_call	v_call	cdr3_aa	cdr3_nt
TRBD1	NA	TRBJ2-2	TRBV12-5	CASGLNRGTGELFF	TGTGCTAGTGGACTCAACAGGGGCACCGGGGAGCTGTTTTTT
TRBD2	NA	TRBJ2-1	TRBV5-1	CASSLAVGRPVNEQFF	TGCGCCAGCAGCTTGGCCGTCGGGAGGCCCGTGAATGAGCAGTTCTTC
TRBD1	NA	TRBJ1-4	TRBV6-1	CASRLQGVGEKLFF	TGTGCCAGCAGACTACAGGGGGTGGGTGAAAAACTGTTTTTT
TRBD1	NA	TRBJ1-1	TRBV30	CAWSGTVIEAFF	TGTGCCTGGAGCGGGACAGTAATCGAAGCTTTCTTT
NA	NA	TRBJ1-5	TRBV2	CASSRSRDYSNQPQHF	TGTGCCAGCAGCAGGTCGAGGGATTATAGCAATCAGCCCCAGCATTTT
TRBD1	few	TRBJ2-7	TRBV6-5	CASSEGDSSYEQYF	TGTGCCAGCAGTGAAGGGGACAGCTCCTACGAGCAGTACTTC
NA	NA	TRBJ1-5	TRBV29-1	CSVGEGDQPQHF	TGCAGCGTTGGGGAGGGGGACCAGCCCCAGCATTTT
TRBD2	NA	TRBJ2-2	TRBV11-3	CASSSGLAGGVTGELFF	TGTGCCAGCAGCTCGGGACTAGCGGGGGGAGTAACCGGGGAGCTGTTTTTT
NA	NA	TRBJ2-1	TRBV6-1	CASSDAVGPPPYNEQFF	TGTGCCAGCAGTGACGCTGTCGGTCCCCCGCCCTACAATGAGCAGTTCTTC
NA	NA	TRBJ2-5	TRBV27	CASSLWYSQETQYF	TGTGCCAGCAGTTTATGGTACAGTCAAGAGACCCAGTACTTC
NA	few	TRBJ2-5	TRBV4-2	CASSQVEETQYF	TGTGCCAGCAGCCAAGTTGAGGAGACCCAGTACTTC
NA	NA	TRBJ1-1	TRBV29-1	CSVEGRLNTEAFF	TGCAGCGTTGAGGGGCGGTTGAACACTGAAGCTTTCTTT
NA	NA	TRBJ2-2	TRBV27	CASSFPRAGELFF	TGTGCCAGCAGCTTCCCCAGGGCCGGGGAGCTGTTTTTT
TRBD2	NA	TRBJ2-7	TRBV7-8	CASSSGLAGFYEQYF	TGTGCCAGCAGCTCAGGGCTAGCGGGGTTCTACGAGCAGTACTTC
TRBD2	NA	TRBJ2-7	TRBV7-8	CASRLAGSYEQYF	TGTGCCAGCAGACTAGCGGGAAGCTACGAGCAGTACTTC
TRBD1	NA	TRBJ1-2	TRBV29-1	CSFTTGGAGGYTF	TGCAGCTTCACAACAGGGGGCGCGGGGGGCTACACCTTC
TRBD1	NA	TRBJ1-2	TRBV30	CAWREKGGGYGYTF	TGTGCCTGGAGGGAGAAAGGGGGCGGCTATGGCTACACCTTC
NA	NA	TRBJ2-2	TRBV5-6	CASSYNFGGAAGELFF	TGTGCCAGCAGCTATAATTTCGGGGGAGCGGCCGGGGAGCTGTTTTTT
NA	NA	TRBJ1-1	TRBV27	CASSSSGARTEAFF	TGTGCCAGCAGTTCCTCAGGGGCGCGCACTGAAGCTTTCTTT
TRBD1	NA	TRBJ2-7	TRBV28	CASSGPGGTYEQYF	TGTGCCAGCAGTGGGCCAGGGGGTACCTACGAGCAGTACTTC
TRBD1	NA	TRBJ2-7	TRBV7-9	CASSSRDRGFSYEQYF	TGTGCCAGCAGCTCCCGGGACAGGGGATTCTCCTACGAGCAGTACTTC
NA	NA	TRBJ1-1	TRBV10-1	CASSLKTVFDTDTEAFF	TGCGCCAGCAGTCTAAAAACGGTCTTTGATACGGACACTGAAGCTTTCTTT
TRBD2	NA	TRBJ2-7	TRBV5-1	CASSLTSGGAIEQYF	TGCGCCAGCAGCTTGACTAGCGGGGGGGCCATCGAGCAGTACTTC
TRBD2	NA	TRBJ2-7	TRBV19	CASSWSGSSYEQYF	TGTGCCAGTAGCTGGAGCGGGAGCTCCTACGAGCAGTACTTC
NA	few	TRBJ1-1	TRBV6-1	CASRQGINTEAFF	TGTGCCAGCCGGCAGGGAATAAACACTGAAGCTTTCTTT
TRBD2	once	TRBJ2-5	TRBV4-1	CASSRGLAGGQETQYF	TGCGCCAGCAGCCGAGGACTAGCGGGGGGGCAAGAGACCCAGTACTTC
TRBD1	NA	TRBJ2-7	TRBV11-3	CASSTGGRYEQYF	TGTGCCAGCAGCACAGGGGGACGCTACGAGCAGTACTTC
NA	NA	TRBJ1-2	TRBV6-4	CASSLGQPHNYGYTF	TGTGCCAGCAGTCTGGGACAACCTCATAACTATGGCTACACCTTC
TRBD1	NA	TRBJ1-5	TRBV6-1	CASRGQGAYQPQHF	TGTGCCAGCAGGGGACAGGGGGCTTATCAGCCCCAGCATTTT